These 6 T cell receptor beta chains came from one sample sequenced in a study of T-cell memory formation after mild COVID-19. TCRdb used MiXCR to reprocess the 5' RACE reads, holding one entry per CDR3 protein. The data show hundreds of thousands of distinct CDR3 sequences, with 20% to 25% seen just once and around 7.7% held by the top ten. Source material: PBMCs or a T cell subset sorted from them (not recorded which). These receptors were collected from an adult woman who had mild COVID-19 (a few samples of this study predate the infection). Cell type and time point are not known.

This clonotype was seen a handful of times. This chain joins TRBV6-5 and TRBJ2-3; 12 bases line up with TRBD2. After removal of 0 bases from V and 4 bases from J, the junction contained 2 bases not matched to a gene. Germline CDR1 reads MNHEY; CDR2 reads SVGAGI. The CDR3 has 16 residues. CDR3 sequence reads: CASSYSLAGGSDTQYF. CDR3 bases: TGTGCCAGCAGTTACTCGCTAGCGGGAGGGTCAGATACGCAGTATTTT.

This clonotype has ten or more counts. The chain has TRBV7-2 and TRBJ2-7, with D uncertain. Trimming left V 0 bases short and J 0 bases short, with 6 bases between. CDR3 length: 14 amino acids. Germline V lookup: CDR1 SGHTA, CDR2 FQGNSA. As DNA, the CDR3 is TGTGCCAGCAGCTTAGCCCACAGCTCCTACGAGCAGTACTTC. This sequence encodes CASSLAHSSYEQYF. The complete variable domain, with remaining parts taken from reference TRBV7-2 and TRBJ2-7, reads GAGVSQSPSNKVTEKGKDVELRCDPISGHTALYWYRQSLGQGLEFLIYFQGNSAPDKSGLPSDRFSAERTGGSVSTLTIQRTQQEDSAVYLCASSLAHSSYEQYFGPGTRLTVT.

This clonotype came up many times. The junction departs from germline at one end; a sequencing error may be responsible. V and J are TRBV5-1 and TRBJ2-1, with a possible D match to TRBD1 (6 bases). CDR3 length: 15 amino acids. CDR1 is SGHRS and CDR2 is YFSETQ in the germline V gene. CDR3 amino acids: CASSSGVSSYNEQFF. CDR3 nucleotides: TGTGCCAGCAGCTCAGGGGTAAGCTCCTACAATGAGCAGTTCTTC. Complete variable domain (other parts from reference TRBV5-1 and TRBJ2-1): KAGVTQTPRYLIKTRGQQVTLSCSPISGHRSVSWYQQTPGQGLQFLFEYFSETQRNKGNFPGRFSGRQFSNSRSEMNVSTLELGDSALYLCASSSGVSSYNEQFFGPGTRLTVL.

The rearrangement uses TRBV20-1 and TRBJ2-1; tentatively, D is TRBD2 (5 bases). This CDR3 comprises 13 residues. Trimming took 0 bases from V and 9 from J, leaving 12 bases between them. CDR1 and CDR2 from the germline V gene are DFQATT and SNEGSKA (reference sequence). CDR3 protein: CSARDQLVSEQFF. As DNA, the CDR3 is TGCAGTGCTAGAGACCAACTAGTGAGTGAGCAGTTCTTC.

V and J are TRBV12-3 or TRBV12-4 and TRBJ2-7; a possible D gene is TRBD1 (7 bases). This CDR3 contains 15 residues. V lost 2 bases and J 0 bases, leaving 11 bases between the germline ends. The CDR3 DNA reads TGTGCCAGCAGTTTATGGGGGGACAGCTCCTACGAGCAGTACTTC. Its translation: CASSLWGDSSYEQYF.

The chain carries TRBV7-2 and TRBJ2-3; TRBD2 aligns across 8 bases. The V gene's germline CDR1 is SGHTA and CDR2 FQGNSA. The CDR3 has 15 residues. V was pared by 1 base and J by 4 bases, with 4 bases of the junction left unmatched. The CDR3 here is CASSLERETSDTQYF. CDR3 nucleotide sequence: TGTGCCAGCAGCTTAGAGCGGGAGACATCAGATACGCAGTATTTT.